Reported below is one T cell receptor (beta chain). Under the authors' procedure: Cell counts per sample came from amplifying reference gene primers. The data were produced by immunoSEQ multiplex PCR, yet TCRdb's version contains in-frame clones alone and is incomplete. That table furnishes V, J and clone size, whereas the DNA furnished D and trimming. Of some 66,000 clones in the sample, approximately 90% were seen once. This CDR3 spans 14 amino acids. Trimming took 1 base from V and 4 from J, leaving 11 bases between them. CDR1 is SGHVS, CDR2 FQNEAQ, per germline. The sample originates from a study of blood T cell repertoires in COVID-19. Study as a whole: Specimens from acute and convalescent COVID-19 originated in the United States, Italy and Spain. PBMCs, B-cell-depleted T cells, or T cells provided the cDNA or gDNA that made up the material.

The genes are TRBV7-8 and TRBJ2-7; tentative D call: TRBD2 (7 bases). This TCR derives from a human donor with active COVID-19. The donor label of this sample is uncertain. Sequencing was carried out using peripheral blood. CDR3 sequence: CASSLERGGYEQYF. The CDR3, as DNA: TGTGCCAGCAGCTTAGAAAGGGGGGGGTACGAGCAGTACTTC.